The next 19 T cell receptor beta chains were all read from a single sample in a study of ipilimumab plus nivolumab after autologous stem cell transplantation. TCRdb's table, derived via immunoSEQ multiplex PCR, lists solely in-frame clones and lacks some. The data hold fewer than 20,000 clones, with 80% to 90% observed a single time. Sequenced material: PBMCs, taken in a trial of ipilimumab plus nivolumab as post-transplant consolidation. These receptors came from a male donor with diffuse large B-cell lymphoma.

The chain couples TRBV29-1 to TRBJ1-2; TRBD1 might be the D (5 bases). V lost 7 bases, J lost 8 bases, and 20 bases lay in between. The CDR3 runs to 13 residues. CDR1 is SQVTM, CDR2 ANQGSEA, per germline. In DNA form, the CDR3 reads TGCAGCGCGCTCGGGGACTCCCGTCGGGGCTACACCTTC. As protein: CSALGDSRRGYTF.

The genes are TRBV29-1 and TRBJ2-5; TRBD2 matches at 10 bases. With 4 bases clipped from V and 5 bases from J, the junction kept 7 bases outside the gene matches. This CDR3 is 14 amino acids long. CDR1 and CDR2 (germline): SQVTM, ANQGSEA. This chain's CDR3 is CSVGASGSAETQYF. Written as DNA, the CDR3 is TGCAGCGTTGGGGCTAGCGGGAGCGCTGAGACCCAGTACTTC.

V is TRBV1 and J is TRBJ2-1; TRBD2 reflects the table's D call only, with no check against the DNA. TRBV1 is noted as a pseudogene. The CDR3 sequence is 15 residues long. The DNA of the CDR3 is TGCACCAGCAGGCGGGGGCCGTCGAGCCCCGGTGAGCAGTTCTTC. Translation: CTSRRGPSSPGEQFF.

V gene TRBV9 combines with J gene TRBJ1-3; possible D gene TRBD1, 5 bases. Trimming shortened V by 4 bases and J by 2 bases, and 13 bases separated the two germline ends. Germline loops: CDR1 SGDLS, CDR2 YYNGEE. The CDR3 spans 15 residues. CDR3 sequence: CASSPWGTAGNTIYF. CDR3 coding DNA: TGTGCCAGCAGCCCTTGGGGGACTGCTGGAAACACCATATATTTT.

The chain links TRBV5-1 to TRBJ1-1; D call uncertain. CDR1 is SGHRS and CDR2 is YFSETQ in the germline V gene. Trimming shortened V by 3 bases and J by 0 bases, and 18 bases separated the two germline ends. This CDR3 has 17 amino acids. CDR3 amino acids: CASSSGNRGDMNTEAFF. DNA of the CDR3: TGCGCCAGCAGCTCCGGGAATCGAGGAGATATGAACACTGAAGCTTTCTTT.

The chain employs TRBV15 and TRBJ2-7, with D unresolved. Per germline, CDR1 LNHNV and CDR2 YYDKDF (reference sequence). This CDR3 is built from 12 residues. Trimming removed 0 bases at V and 7 bases at J, with 7 bases between. The CDR3 coding sequence is TGTGCCACCAGCAGAGATTTAGGAGAGCAGTACTTC. Translation: CATSRDLGEQYF. Full variable domain (rest looked up from reference TRBV15 and TRBJ2-7): DAMVIQNPRYQVTQFGKPVTLSCSQTLNHNVMYWYQQKSSQAPKLLFHYYDKDFNNEADTPDNFQSRRPNTSFCFLDIRSPGLGDTAMYLCATSRDLGEQYFGPGTRLTVT.

The chain couples TRBV10-3 to TRBJ2-1, with TRBD2 matching 7 bases. CDR1 is ENHRY and CDR2 is SYGVKD in the germline V gene. The J segment lost 8 bases and the V segment lost 3 bases, leaving 7 bases of the junction unmatched. This CDR3 contains 14 residues. The CDR3 loop reads CAISDWRGYDEQFF. In nucleotides, the CDR3 is TGTGCCATCAGTGACTGGCGGGGGTACGATGAGCAGTTCTTC.

This chain connects TRBV7-8 to TRBJ1-1; TRBD1 aligns across 7 bases. The CDR3 extends over 12 amino acids. The germline V gene encodes CDR1 SGHVS and CDR2 FQNEAQ. The junction had 8 bases not matched to a gene; V was cut back by 5 bases and J by 11 bases. Here the CDR3 DNA reads TGTGCCAGCAGCCGGGACAGAGAGTTCGCTTTCTTT. This gives the protein CASSRDREFAFF.

The J gene is TRBJ1-5, the V gene TRBV6-5; the D gene is possibly TRBD1 (5 bases). Germline V lookup: CDR1 MNHEY, CDR2 SVGAGI. The CDR3 spans 15 residues. V lost 0 bases and J 3 bases, leaving 9 bases between the germline ends. Here the CDR3 reads CASSYSGQVNQPQHF. The CDR3 DNA follows: TGTGCCAGCAGTTACTCGGGGCAGGTCAATCAGCCCCAGCATTTT.

The CDR3 sequence: CASSPGRVGSLRSEQYF. CDR3 nucleotides: TGTGCCAGCAGCCCCGGTCGGGTGGGGTCTCTACGAAGTGAGCAGTACTTC. V and J are TRBV7-2 and TRBJ2-7, with D hard to call. Germline V gene data show CDR1 as SGHTA and CDR2 as FQGNSA. CDR3 size: 17 residues. Between the trimmed V and J ends, which lost 5 bases and 7 bases, there was a span of 27 bases.

In the case of this clone: The junction does not match germline at one end; this may be a read error. V gene TRBV7-3 combines with J gene TRBJ2-3; D is uncertain. Germline V gene sequence: CDR1 SGHTA, CDR2 FQGTGA. This CDR3 spans 14 amino acids. The CDR3 region is CASSRVDRTDAQYF. The CDR3 DNA is TGTGCCAGCAGTCGCGTGGACCGTACAGATGCGCAGTATTTT.

The J gene is TRBJ2-4, the V gene TRBV5-8; 13 bases fit TRBD2. The CDR3 contains 17 residues. Trimming took 5 bases from V and 6 from J; bases not matched to a gene: 11. Germline V gene lookup returns CDR1 SGHTS and CDR2 YDEGEE. Here the CDR3 reads CASSSGTSGAPGNIQYF. The DNA for the CDR3 is TGTGCCAGCAGTTCCGGGACTAGCGGGGCCCCGGGAAACATTCAGTACTTC.

V usage is TRBV27 and J usage is TRBJ1-6; D ambiguous. The CDR3 runs 15 residues. The germline V and J ends were trimmed by 2 bases and 10 bases, with 15 bases remaining between them. Germline V gives CDR1 MNHEY, CDR2 SMNVEV (reference sequence). The CDR3 protein is CASSLGSTFGSPLHF. The CDR3 DNA is TGTGCCAGCAGTTTAGGGTCGACCTTCGGCTCACCCCTCCACTTT.

The chain uses TRBV29-1 and TRBJ1-1; the D gene is possibly TRBD1 (5 bases). CDR3 length equals 14 residues. Germline assignment: CDR1 SQVTM and CDR2 ANQGSEA. Between the trimmed V and J ends, which lost 2 bases and 2 bases, there was a span of 12 bases. The CDR3 reads CSVELGRVNTEAFF. The DNA of the CDR3 is TGCAGCGTTGAATTGGGCAGGGTTAACACTGAAGCTTTCTTT.

This clone came up once. CDR3 region: CAISESVPLSYEQYF. CDR3 in DNA: TGTGCCATCAGTGAGTCTGTACCCCTCTCCTACGAGCAGTACTTC. The genes are TRBV10-3 and TRBJ2-7; no definite D call. Germline assignment: CDR1 ENHRY and CDR2 SYGVKD. V was cut by 0 bases and J by 0 bases, with 9 bases left in between. The CDR3 contains 15 residues.

V is TRBV7-2 and J is TRBJ1-2, with D unclear. Germline values: CDR1 SGHTA, CDR2 FQGNSA. This CDR3 region has 14 residues. The V gene lost 2 bases and the J gene lost 4 bases, with 11 bases spanning the gap. The CDR3 spells CASSLQEQFYGYTF. The CDR3, as DNA: TGTGCCAGCAGCTTACAGGAGCAATTCTATGGCTACACCTTC.

V and J are TRBV30 and TRBJ1-1, with TRBD1 as a possible D gene (6 bases). The CDR3 length is 13 residues. Trimming left V 4 bases short and J 5 bases short, with 14 bases between. The V gene's germline CDR1 is GTSNPN and CDR2 SVGIG (reference sequence). The chain's CDR3 is CAWNVQGTTEAFF. CDR3 coding DNA: TGTGCCTGGAACGTCCAGGGGACTACTGAAGCTTTCTTT.

This clone ranks as medium-sized. V gene TRBV5-8 combines with J gene TRBJ1-5; D uncertain. Germline CDR1 is SGHTS and CDR2 is YDEGEE. V shed 2 bases and J shed 4 bases, with 10 bases lying between them. The CDR3 is 14 amino acids. This CDR3 reads CASSFGPRNQPQHF. The CDR3, as DNA: TGTGCCAGCAGCTTCGGGCCTCGGAATCAGCCCCAGCATTTT.

As for this clone: Its ends do not fully match the called genes, so a read error is possible. The chain recombines TRBV7-7 with TRBJ2-7; D gene unclear. Germline loops: CDR1 SSHAT, CDR2 FNYEAQ (reference sequence). This CDR3 is 13 amino acids long. CDR3 loop: CASSLPNSYEQYF. The CDR3 DNA reads TGTGCTAGCAGCTTGCCCAACTCCTACGAGCAGTACTTC.